This T cell receptor (beta chain) appears in the sequencing data of a study of OX40 agonist ivuxolimab in advanced cancers. Study as a whole: Patients in dose escalation had liver, melanoma, kidney or head and neck cancers. Therapy given before enrollment (anti-PD-1, anti-PD-L1 or anti-CTLA-4) was allowed, and around 44% had some.

Per germline, CDR1 SGHTA and CDR2 FQGNSA. The CDR3 contains 16 residues. Between the trimmed V and J ends, which lost 5 bases and 1 base, there was a span of 15 bases. TCRdb keeps only in-frame clones here, not all; method: immunoSEQ multiplex PCR. The table has around 60,000 clones, 80% to 95% seen once. The sequencing used CD4+ or CD8+ T cells sorted from blood, collected in a trial of the OX40 agonist ivuxolimab. The V call is TRBV7-2, the J call TRBJ2-1; weak D call: TRBD2 (6 bases). This receptor was obtained from an adult with an advanced solid tumor such as melanoma, head and neck, liver or kidney cancer. The CDR3 sequence is CASSPAGTFSYNEQFF. In nucleotides, the CDR3 is TGTGCCAGCAGCCCGGCAGGGACTTTTTCCTACAATGAGCAGTTCTTC. Variable domain in full (rest from reference TRBV7-2 and TRBJ2-1): GAGVSQSPSNKVTEKGKDVELRCDPISGHTALYWYRQSLGQGLEFLIYFQGNSAPDKSGLPSDRFSAERTGGSVSTLTIQRTQQEDSAVYLCASSPAGTFSYNEQFFGPGTRLTVL.